Below, 32 T cell receptor beta chains from the same sample are listed, as sequenced in a study of shared clonotypes between healthy human individuals. Profiling relied on immunoSEQ multiplex PCR, and the TCRdb table lists in-frame clones only, not all of them. The sample lists under 650,000 clones, 96% occurring once. The sample comprised naive CD4+ T cells sorted from blood. Sample subset: CD45RA+ positively selected. The receptors come from a woman aged 25 to 39 in good health.

V is TRBV7-8 and J is TRBJ2-5; the D gene is possibly TRBD2 (6 bases). The assigned J gene may be wrong: the sequence end matches TRBJ2-7 better. This CDR3 has 13 residues. Per germline, CDR1 SGHVS and CDR2 FQNEAQ. The CDR3 DNA is TGTGCCAGCAGCCAAAGGACTACCGGCGAGCAGTACTTC. Its protein is CASSQRTTGEQYF.

The rearrangement joins TRBV6-5 to TRBJ1-1, with TRBD1 matching 7 bases. This CDR3 contains 13 residues. V lost 2 bases to trimming and J lost 6 bases; unmatched junction nucleotides: 3. Germline V gives CDR1 MNHEY, CDR2 SVGAGI. In nucleotides, the CDR3 is TGTGCCAGCAGTTACGACAGGGAATCTGAAGCTTTCTTT. Translated, it gives CASSYDRESEAFF.

The chain joins TRBV18 to TRBJ2-1, with 10 bases lining up with TRBD2. Germline loops: CDR1 KGHSH, CDR2 LQKENI. The CDR3 is 14 amino acids. Trimming at V came to 3 bases and at J to 8 bases, leaving 4 bases not matched to a gene. The CDR3 is CASSPGTSADEQFF. In DNA, the CDR3 is TGTGCCAGCTCACCCGGGACTAGCGCAGATGAGCAGTTCTTC.

The genes are TRBV5-1 and TRBJ1-1; TRBD1 aligns across 11 bases. Germline CDR1 is SGHRS and CDR2 is YFSETQ. This CDR3 region has 15 residues. After removal of 4 bases from V and 2 bases from J, the junction contained 4 bases not matched to a gene. The CDR3 bases are TGCGCCAGCAGCGGACAGGGGGCGCATAACACTGAAGCTTTCTTT. Encoded protein: CASSGQGAHNTEAFF.

The chain links TRBV5-1 to TRBJ1-1; D is possibly TRBD1 (5 bases). Germline V lookup: CDR1 SGHRS, CDR2 YFSETQ. Trimming removed 5 bases at V and 0 bases at J, with 11 bases between. The CDR3 is 14 residues long. CDR3 bases: TGCGCCAGCAGTCCGGGACGGATGAACACTGAAGCTTTCTTT. Amino acid sequence: CASSPGRMNTEAFF.

The chain combines TRBV19 with TRBJ2-7, with D perhaps TRBD2 (6 bases). The CDR3 runs to 15 residues. Germline V lookup: CDR1 LNHDA, CDR2 SQIVND (reference sequence). V gave up 3 bases and J gave up 5 bases, with 17 bases separating them. The CDR3 is CASSITGLRLDEQYF. As DNA, the CDR3 is TGTGCCAGTAGTATCACGGGACTCCGTCTAGACGAGCAGTACTTC.

The V gene is TRBV14, the J gene TRBJ1-1; the D is unclear. Per the germline V gene, CDR1 is SGHDN and CDR2 is FVKESK. The CDR3 is 15 amino acids. V was cut by 4 bases and J by 1 base, with 13 bases left in between. The CDR3 sequence: CASSPQRTENTEAFF. CDR3 nucleotides: TGTGCCAGCAGCCCCCAGCGGACCGAGAACACTGAAGCTTTCTTT.

J is TRBJ2-1 and V is TRBV5-1; D may be TRBD1 or TRBD2 (5 bases each). This CDR3 contains 16 residues. V shed 2 bases and J shed 8 bases, with 20 bases lying between them. Germline CDR1 reads SGHRS; CDR2 reads YFSETQ. DNA of the CDR3: TGCGCCAGCAGCTTTCGGGGCGGAACGGGATACGATGAGCAGTTCTTC. This gives the protein CASSFRGGTGYDEQFF.

The chain has TRBV7-2 and TRBJ2-7; D is perhaps TRBD2 (6 bases). Germline V lookup: CDR1 SGHTA, CDR2 FQGNSA. V was pared by 3 bases and J by 3 bases, with 12 bases between. The CDR3 consists of 14 residues. The CDR3 bases are TGTGCCAGCAGCTTCCCGGAGGGACTCTACGAGCAGTACTTC. As protein: CASSFPEGLYEQYF. Based on the CDR3 plus reference TRBV7-2 and TRBJ2-7, the full variable domain is GAGVSQSPSNKVTEKGKDVELRCDPISGHTALYWYRQSLGQGLEFLIYFQGNSAPDKSGLPSDRFSAERTGGSVSTLTIQRTQQEDSAVYLCASSFPEGLYEQYFGPGTRLTVT.

The rearrangement joins TRBV5-1 to TRBJ2-3; tentatively, D is TRBD2 (8 bases). V lost 7 bases to trimming and J lost 3 bases, with 18 bases between them. CDR1 SGHRS and CDR2 YFSETQ come from the germline V gene. CDR3 length: 15 residues. The CDR3 DNA follows: TGCGCCAGCTCAGGGGGGCGACTAGCGACAGATACGCAGTATTTT. Translated: CASSGGRLATDTQYF.

This sequence joins TRBV6-5 and TRBJ2-1, with a tentative D call TRBD2 (6 bases). Deletions cut 2 bases from V and 0 bases from J, with 8 bases between. Looked up from germline, CDR1 is MNHEY and CDR2 is SVGAGI. CDR3 length: 15 amino acids. CDR3 sequence reads: CASSYRRGSYNEQFF. The DNA of the CDR3 is TGTGCCAGCAGTTACAGGCGGGGCTCCTACAATGAGCAGTTCTTC.

The genes are TRBV2 and TRBJ2-5; possibly TRBD1 for D (6 bases). The ends were cut back, 7 bases at V and 2 bases at J, with 8 bases in the middle. This CDR3 is 12 amino acids long. Per germline, CDR1 SNHLY and CDR2 FYNNEI. CDR3 coding DNA: TGTGCCAGCATGGGGGCGCAAGAGACCCAGTACTTC. Translating it yields CASMGAQETQYF.

This clone was counted once. The chain couples TRBV19 to TRBJ1-2; no reliable D call. The CDR3 length is 12 residues. In germline, CDR1 is LNHDA, CDR2 SQIVND (reference sequence). Trimming removed 6 bases from V and 8 bases from J, with 13 bases in between. The CDR3 region has the DNA TGTGCCAGTAGGTCCCTGGAGGGAGGCTACACCTTC. This encodes CASRSLEGGYTF.

This CDR3 reads CASSYGGATDTQYF. The CDR3 nucleotides read TGTGCCAGCAGTTACGGGGGTGCGACAGATACGCAGTATTTT. V gene TRBV6-5 combines with J gene TRBJ2-3; possibly TRBD1 or TRBD2 for D (5 bases each). The V end lost 2 bases, the J end lost 3 bases, and 9 bases lay between the germline ends. Germline V CDR1 and CDR2: MNHEY, SVGAGI. CDR3 size: 14 residues.

Comments on this clone: At one end, the junction sequence differs from germline, possibly due to a read error. The rearrangement joins TRBV7-9 to TRBJ2-5, with D maybe TRBD2 (5 bases). In germline, CDR1 is SEHNR, CDR2 FQNEAQ (reference sequence). CDR3 size: 16 residues. In DNA form, the CDR3 reads TGTGCCAGCAGCCTAGCTGGGCCTAACTATCAAGAGACCCAGTACTTC. As protein: CASSLAGPNYQETQYF.

The chain links TRBV25-1 to TRBJ2-7, with D maybe TRBD1 (5 bases). This CDR3 region has 11 residues. The germline V gene has CDR1 MGHDK and CDR2 SYGVNS. With 11 bases removed from V and 3 bases from J, the gap between germline ends came to 11 bases. This CDR3 is CAALDNYEQYF. CDR3 coding DNA: TGTGCCGCACTGGACAACTACGAGCAGTACTTC.

J is TRBJ1-4 and V is TRBV11-3, with D unclear. Per germline, CDR1 SGHNT and CDR2 YENEEA. The CDR3 is 13 amino acids. Deletions cut 6 bases from V and 7 bases from J, with 12 bases between. CDR3: CASRSITSEKLFF. The CDR3 nucleotides read TGTGCCAGCAGGTCAATAACAAGTGAAAAACTGTTTTTT.

The chain joins TRBV7-2 to TRBJ2-5; no clear D gene. The J call is uncertain, as TRBJ2-7 better fits the DNA end. The CDR3 sequence is 15 residues long. Germline V CDR1 and CDR2: SGHTA, FQGNSA. Here the CDR3 DNA reads TGTGCCAGCAGCTCAAGATCTACGTCGCCCTACGAGCAGTACTTC. Its protein is CASSSRSTSPYEQYF.

V and J are TRBV28 and TRBJ2-7; D is ambiguous. Germline V gene sequence: CDR1 MDHEN, CDR2 SYDVKM. Trimming cost V 2 bases and J 7 bases, with 12 bases left between them. There are 13 residues in the CDR3. The CDR3 bases are TGTGCCAGCAGTTTACCCAACTCTGGGGAGCAGTACTTC. This sequence encodes CASSLPNSGEQYF.

This rearrangement joins TRBV5-4 to TRBJ2-5, with no clear D. The DNA end is a closer match to TRBJ2-7, so the J assignment may be wrong. This CDR3 comprises 12 residues. The germline CDR1 and CDR2 sequences are SGHNT and YYREEE (reference sequence). This CDR3 reads CASSLVGHEQYF. DNA of the CDR3: TGTGCCAGCAGCTTGGTAGGGCACGAGCAGTACTTC.

The chain links TRBV27 to TRBJ1-4; 9 nucleotides align to TRBD1. From germline, CDR1 is MNHEY and CDR2 SMNVEV (reference sequence). V gave up 5 bases and J gave up 14 bases; unmatched junction bases: 12. CDR3 size: 14 residues. CDR3 coding DNA: TGTGCCAGCAGTGGGACAGGGTATGAGCTGGGGCTGTTTTTT. It specifies CASSGTGYELGLFF.

This chain uses TRBV27 with TRBJ2-7; a weak D match, TRBD1 (6 bases). Between the trimmed V and J ends, which lost 6 bases and 1 base, there was a span of 13 bases. CDR3 length: 14 residues. CDR1 is MNHEY and CDR2 is SMNVEV in the germline V gene (reference sequence). CDR3 region: CASRRGFRSYEQYF. CDR3 coding DNA: TGTGCCAGCAGGAGGGGGTTTAGGTCCTACGAGCAGTACTTC.

V and J are TRBV18 and TRBJ1-1, with D unclear. V dropped 4 bases and J dropped 1 base, with 4 bases sitting between them. The length of the CDR3 is 12 residues. Germline V lookup: CDR1 KGHSH, CDR2 LQKENI. CDR3 sequence: CASSRKNTEAFF. The DNA of the CDR3 is TGTGCCAGCTCACGCAAGAACACTGAAGCTTTCTTT.

The V and J genes are TRBV6-5 and TRBJ2-5, with 7 bases aligning to TRBD2. This CDR3 spans 16 amino acids. The germline V gene has CDR1 MNHEY and CDR2 SVGAGI. Losses at the gene ends were 2 bases for V and 0 bases for J; bases not matched to a gene: 6. CDR3 bases: TGTGCCAGCAGTTACGGTAGCGGGTCCAACCAAGAGACCCAGTACTTC. Its translation is CASSYGSGSNQETQYF.

The chain joins TRBV5-6 to TRBJ2-7, with D tentatively TRBD2 (6 bases). CDR3 size: 15 residues. V lost 4 bases and J lost 2, with 16 bases in between. Germline V gene data show CDR1 as SGHDT and CDR2 as YYEEEE. CDR3 amino acids: CASSLRLASTYEQYF. The CDR3, as DNA: TGTGCCAGCAGCCTCCGGCTAGCGAGTACCTACGAGCAGTACTTC.

The gene calls are TRBV18 and TRBJ2-3; D might be TRBD1 or TRBD2, each matching 5 bases. Germline V gene data show CDR1 as KGHSH and CDR2 as LQKENI. This CDR3 spans 14 amino acids. Trimming removed 1 base from V and 5 bases from J, with 10 bases in between. The CDR3 nucleotides are TGTGCCAGCTCACCACGGGGGAGTGGAGATACGCAGTATTTT. It specifies CASSPRGSGDTQYF.

V is TRBV28 and J is TRBJ1-4; a weak D match, TRBD1 (5 bases). CDR1 is MDHEN and CDR2 is SYDVKM in the germline V gene. Trimming took 7 bases from V and 3 from J, leaving 12 bases between them. The CDR3 runs to 14 residues. As DNA, the CDR3 is TGTGCCAGCACCCGCGCGGGGGCTAATGAAAAACTGTTTTTT. It is translated as CASTRAGANEKLFF.

The chain uses TRBV6-1 and TRBJ2-7; 11 nucleotides align to TRBD1. V gave up 4 bases and J gave up 1 base; unmatched junction bases: 3. The CDR3 is 15 amino acids. Germline CDR1 reads MNHNS; CDR2 reads SASEGT. The CDR3 DNA sequence: TGTGCCAGCAGTGGACGGGACAGGGGGTCCTACGAGCAGTACTTC. Amino acids: CASSGRDRGSYEQYF.

The J gene is TRBJ2-5, the V gene TRBV7-9; maybe TRBD2 (6 bases). Germline V lookup: CDR1 SEHNR, CDR2 FQNEAQ (reference sequence). Trimming cost V 5 bases and J 4 bases, with 17 bases left between them. The CDR3 has 15 residues. This chain's CDR3 is CASSLEAAGRETQYF. In DNA, the CDR3 is TGTGCCAGCAGCCTAGAAGCAGCGGGTCGAGAGACCCAGTACTTC.

This chain joins TRBV28 and TRBJ2-6, with D maybe TRBD1 (5 bases). CDR3 length: 17 amino acids. Germline values: CDR1 MDHEN, CDR2 SYDVKM. V was cut by 6 bases and J by 2 bases, with 17 bases left in between. DNA of the CDR3: TGTGCCAGCAGCCGCGTACACAGGTCCGCTGGGGCCAACGTCCTGACTTTC. This sequence encodes CASSRVHRSAGANVLTF.

This chain uses TRBV7-2 with TRBJ2-2; 9 nucleotides agree with TRBD2. Germline V gives CDR1 SGHTA, CDR2 FQGNSA. The CDR3 consists of 15 residues. V lost 5 bases, J lost 0 bases, and 1 base stayed unmatched. CDR3 in amino acids: CASSRLAANTGELFF. CDR3 coding DNA: TGTGCCAGCAGCCGACTAGCGGCGAACACCGGGGAGCTGTTTTTT. Full variable domain (remainder filled in from reference TRBV7-2 and TRBJ2-2): GAGVSQSPSNKVTEKGKDVELRCDPISGHTALYWYRQSLGQGLEFLIYFQGNSAPDKSGLPSDRFSAERTGGSVSTLTIQRTQQEDSAVYLCASSRLAANTGELFFGEGSRLTVL.

This chain uses TRBV21-1 with TRBJ2-1; whether TRBD2, the table's D call, matches the DNA was not checked. TRBV21-1 is a pseudogene. CDR3 size: 16 residues. CDR3 residues: CASSKICGRAYNEQFF. The CDR3 coding sequence is TGTGCCAGCAGCAAAATATGCGGGAGGGCCTACAATGAGCAGTTCTTC.